This TCR beta chain appears in the sequencing data of a study of T cell changes during pregnancy in multiple sclerosis. Sequencing used immunoSEQ multiplex PCR; TCRdb keeps in-frame clones, though not all of them. The repertoire consists of around 32,000 clones, with over 80% occurring once and the leading ten covering approximately 8%. The CDR3 is 14 amino acids. V lost 0 bases, J lost 13 bases, and 9 bases stayed unmatched. Per the germline V gene, CDR1 is GTSNPN and CDR2 is SVGIG (reference sequence). The specimen was CD8+ T cells from peripheral blood mononuclear cells, collected before pregnancy. This TCR derives from a female donor with multiple sclerosis, enrolled in a pregnancy study. This chain links TRBV30 with TRBJ2-4, with 10 positions matching TRBD2. The CDR3 is CAWSVQSSGGSQYF. In DNA form, the CDR3 reads TGTGCCTGGAGTGTACAGTCTAGCGGGGGCTCCCAGTACTTC.